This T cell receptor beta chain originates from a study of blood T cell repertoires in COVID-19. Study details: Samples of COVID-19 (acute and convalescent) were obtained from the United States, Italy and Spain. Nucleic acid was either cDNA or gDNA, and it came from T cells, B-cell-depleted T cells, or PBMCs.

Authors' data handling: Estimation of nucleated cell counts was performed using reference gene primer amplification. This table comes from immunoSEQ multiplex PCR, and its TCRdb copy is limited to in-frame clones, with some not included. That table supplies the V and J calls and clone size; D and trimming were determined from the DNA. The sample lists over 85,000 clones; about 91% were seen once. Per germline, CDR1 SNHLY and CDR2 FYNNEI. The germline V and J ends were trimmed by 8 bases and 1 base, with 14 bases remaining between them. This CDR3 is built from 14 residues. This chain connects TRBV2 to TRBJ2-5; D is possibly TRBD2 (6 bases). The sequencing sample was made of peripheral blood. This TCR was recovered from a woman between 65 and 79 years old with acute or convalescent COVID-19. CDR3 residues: CASSRGRSQETQYF. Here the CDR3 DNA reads TGTGCCAGCTCCCGGGGGAGGAGCCAAGAGACCCAGTACTTC.